The clone carrying this T cell receptor (beta chain) came up once. The antigen remains undetermined. TCRdb ran MiXCR on the RT-PCR reads and lists one entry per CDR3 protein. The profile covers about 190,000 distinct CDR3 sequences, with roughly 14% appearing a single time and roughly 26% taken by the ten largest. The CDR3 is made up of 14 amino acids. Germline V lookup: CDR1 SQVTM, CDR2 ANQGSEA. Trimming took 3 bases from V and 1 from J, leaving 11 bases between them. These data come from a study of response to subunit inactivated influenza vaccine. Findings and limits, study-wide: After each seasonal influenza vaccination, few new T cells are recruited, the authors suggested.

The sequencing used CD8+ T cells sorted from PBMCs, collected approximately 5 days after vaccination. The rearrangement links TRBV29-1 to TRBJ2-3; D may be TRBD2 (6 bases). This receptor was taken from a man aged 45-60 years who received an inactivated influenza vaccine. The CDR3 nucleotides are TGCAGCGTTGACGGCGGGGAGGGCACAGATACGCAGTATTTT. Amino acids: CSVDGGEGTDTQYF.